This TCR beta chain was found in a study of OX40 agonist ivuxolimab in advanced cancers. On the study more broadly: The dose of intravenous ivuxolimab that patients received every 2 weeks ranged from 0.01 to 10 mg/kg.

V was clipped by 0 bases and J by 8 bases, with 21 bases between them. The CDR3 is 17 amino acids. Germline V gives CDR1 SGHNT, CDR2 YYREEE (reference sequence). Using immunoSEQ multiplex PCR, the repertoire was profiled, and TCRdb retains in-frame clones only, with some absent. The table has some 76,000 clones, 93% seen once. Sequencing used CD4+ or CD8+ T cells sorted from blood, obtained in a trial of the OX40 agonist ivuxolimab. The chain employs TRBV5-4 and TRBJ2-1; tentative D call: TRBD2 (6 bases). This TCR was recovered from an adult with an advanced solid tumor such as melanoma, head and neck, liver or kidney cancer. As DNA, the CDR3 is TGTGCCAGCAGCTTGGTGGGTCCGGGGAGGAGGTTGGATGAGCAGTTCTTC. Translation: CASSLVGPGRRLDEQFF.